The subject of this entry is one T cell receptor beta chain. The target of this receptor is not known. No per-base quality is available; no much larger clone lies one base away. The CDR3, from cysteine to phenylalanine, totals 14 residues. The entry retains the CDR3 DNA only, 42 bases that are in frame from base 1. CDR1 and CDR2, looked up from the germline V gene (reference sequence), are SSHAT and FNYEAQ. V is cut by 2 bases and J by 7 bases, and the space between the germline ends is 15 bases. Library preparation was by the immunoSEQ multiplex PCR assay. TCRdb stores this immuneACCESS table with in-frame sequences only. Part of the clones is absent; in the studies checked, under half of the shortfall reflects unresolved V genes, and no reason is known for the rest. The sample table records 45,000 to 55,000 clones; 80% to 95% of these occur just once. Of the sample, about 0.99% falls within the top ten clones.

The data belong to a study of T cell changes during pregnancy in multiple sclerosis (dated by TCRdb to between 2019 and 2020). About the full investigation: Changes in the T cell repertoire over the course of pregnancy were examined in this study in women with multiple sclerosis.

The source was peripheral blood, collected after pregnancy. The origin of this receptor is a female donor with multiple sclerosis, enrolled in a pregnancy study. The V gene is TRBV7-7 and the J gene is TRBJ2-7, and TRBD2 may be the D gene, going by 6 matching bases. The nucleotide sequence reads as follows: TGTGCCAGCAGCTTAAACGGGGGAGGAGGTGAGCAGTACTTC. Translated, it reads CASSLNGGGGEQYF.